These 5 T cell receptor beta chains were all obtained from the same sample, sequenced in a study of T cells in Graves' hyperthyroidism and ophthalmopathy. Amplification of TCR beta CDR3 regions was performed using RNA transcripts as template. The HTBI primer set was used in a first-round RT-PCR of the TCR CDR3. TCRdb re-analysed the multiplex PCR reads in MiXCR, keeping a single row per CDR3 protein. The sample lists about 380,000 distinct CDR3 sequences; less than 20% were seen once. What was sequenced was blood. The receptors derive from a man aged 18 to 29 with Graves' ophthalmopathy.

This clonotype was observed many times. The V and J genes are TRBV12-3 or TRBV12-4 and TRBJ2-3; TRBD2 aligns across 9 bases. The J segment lost 2 bases and the V segment lost 4 bases, leaving 4 bases of the junction unmatched. The CDR3 consists of 15 residues. This CDR3 reads CASSSSGGNTDTQYF. CDR3 coding DNA: TGTGCCAGCAGTTCAAGCGGGGGGAACACAGATACGCAGTATTTT.

This clonotype was counted at least ten times. The chain couples TRBV12-3 or TRBV12-4 to TRBJ1-1; D uncertain. The CDR3 consists of 13 residues. The V and J ends lost 8 bases and 1 base respectively, with 11 bases between them. DNA of the CDR3: TGTGCCAGCGTAAGGAGGGCGAACACTGAAGCTTTCTTT. Translating it yields CASVRRANTEAFF.

The chain links TRBV9 to TRBJ2-7; 12 positions match TRBD1. CDR3 length: 16 residues. The V segment lost 0 bases and the J segment 5 bases; nucleotides outside the gene matches: 6. Germline V lookup: CDR1 SGDLS, CDR2 YYNGEE. The CDR3 region has the DNA TGTGCCAGCAGCGTAGGGGGGACAGGGGGCATCAACGAGCAGTACTTC. Residues: CASSVGGTGGINEQYF.

The V and J genes are TRBV20-1 and TRBJ2-7; 8 bases are shared with TRBD2. After removal of 6 bases from V and 7 bases from J, the junction contained 11 bases not matched to a gene. CDR1 is DFQATT, CDR2 SNEGSKA, per germline (reference sequence). CDR3 length: 13 amino acids. The CDR3 loop is CSAGSGVPGEQYF. Here the CDR3 DNA reads TGCAGTGCGGGTAGCGGGGTCCCGGGGGAGCAGTACTTC.

The sample holds many counts of this clonotype. The chain couples TRBV28 to TRBJ2-7, with TRBD1 matching 8 bases. This CDR3 is 17 amino acids long. Unmatched junction bases numbered 13, after V lost 5 bases and J lost 1 base. Germline V gives CDR1 MDHEN, CDR2 SYDVKM. DNA of the CDR3: TGTGCCAGCAGTCTAGGACAGGGAATCACTCTTTCCTACGAGCAGTACTTC. Its translation: CASSLGQGITLSYEQYF.